Here is one T cell receptor beta chain with its context. Ages ranged from about 18 to 89 years, with residence in more than 20 US areas. The assay was immunoSEQ multiplex PCR, and TCRdb's table has in-frame clones only and misses some. Of around 280,000 clones in the sample, approximately 90% are singletons; the top ten hold roughly 6.3%. The germline V and J ends were trimmed by 6 bases and 1 base, with 15 bases remaining between them. The CDR3 consists of 15 residues. The germline gives CDR1 MNHEY, CDR2 SVGAGI. The sample originates from a study of blood T cell repertoires in COVID-19. Material for sequencing was PBMCs or T cells enriched from blood (not recorded which). This chain connects TRBV6-5 to TRBJ1-1, with D tentatively TRBD1 (5 bases). The sequence was collected from a middle-aged woman who had recovered from COVID-19. CDR3 bases: TGTGCCAGCAGGGCCAACAGGATGGGGAACACTGAAGCTTTCTTT. Encoded protein: CASRANRMGNTEAFF.